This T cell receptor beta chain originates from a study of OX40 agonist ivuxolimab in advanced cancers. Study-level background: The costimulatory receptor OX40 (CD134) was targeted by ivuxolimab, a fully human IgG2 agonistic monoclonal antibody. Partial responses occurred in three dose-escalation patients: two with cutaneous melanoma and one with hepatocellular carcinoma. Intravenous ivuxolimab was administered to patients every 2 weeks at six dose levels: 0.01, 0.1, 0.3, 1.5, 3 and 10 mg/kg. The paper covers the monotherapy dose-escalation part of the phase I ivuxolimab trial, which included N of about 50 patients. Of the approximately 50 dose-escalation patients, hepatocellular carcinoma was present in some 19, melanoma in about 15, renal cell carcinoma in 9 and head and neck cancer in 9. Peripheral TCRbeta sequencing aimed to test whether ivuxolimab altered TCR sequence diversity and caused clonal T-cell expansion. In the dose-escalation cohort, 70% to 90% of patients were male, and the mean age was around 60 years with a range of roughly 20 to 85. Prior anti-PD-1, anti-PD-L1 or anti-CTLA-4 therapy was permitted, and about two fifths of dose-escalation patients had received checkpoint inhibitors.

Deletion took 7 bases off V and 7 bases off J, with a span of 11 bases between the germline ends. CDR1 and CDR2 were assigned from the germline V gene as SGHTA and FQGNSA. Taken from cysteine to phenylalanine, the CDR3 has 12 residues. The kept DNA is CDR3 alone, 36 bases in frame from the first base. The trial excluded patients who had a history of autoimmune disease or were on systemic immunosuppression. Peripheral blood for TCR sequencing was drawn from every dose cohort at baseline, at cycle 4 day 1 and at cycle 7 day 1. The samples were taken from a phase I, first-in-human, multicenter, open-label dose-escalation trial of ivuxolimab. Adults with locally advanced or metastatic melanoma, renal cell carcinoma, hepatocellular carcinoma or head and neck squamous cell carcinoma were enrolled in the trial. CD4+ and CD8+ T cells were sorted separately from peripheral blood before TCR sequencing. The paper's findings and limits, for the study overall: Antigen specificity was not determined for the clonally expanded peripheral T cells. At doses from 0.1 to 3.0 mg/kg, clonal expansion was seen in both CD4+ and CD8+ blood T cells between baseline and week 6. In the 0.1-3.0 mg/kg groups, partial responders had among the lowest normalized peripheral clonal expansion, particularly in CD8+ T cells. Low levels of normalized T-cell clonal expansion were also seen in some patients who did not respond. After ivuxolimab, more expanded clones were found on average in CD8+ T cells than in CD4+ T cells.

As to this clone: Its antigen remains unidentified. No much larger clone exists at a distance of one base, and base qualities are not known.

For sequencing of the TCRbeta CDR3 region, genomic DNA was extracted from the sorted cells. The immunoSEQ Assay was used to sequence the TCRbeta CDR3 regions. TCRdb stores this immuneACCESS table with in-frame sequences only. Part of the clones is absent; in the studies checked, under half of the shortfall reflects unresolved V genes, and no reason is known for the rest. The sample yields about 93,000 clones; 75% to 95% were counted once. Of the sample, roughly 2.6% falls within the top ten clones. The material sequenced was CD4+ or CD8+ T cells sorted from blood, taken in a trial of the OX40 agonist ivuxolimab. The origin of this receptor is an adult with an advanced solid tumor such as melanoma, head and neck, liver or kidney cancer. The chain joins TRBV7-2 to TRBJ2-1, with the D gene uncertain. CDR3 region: CASTTMGNEQFF. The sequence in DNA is TGTGCCAGCACCACGATGGGAAATGAGCAGTTCTTC. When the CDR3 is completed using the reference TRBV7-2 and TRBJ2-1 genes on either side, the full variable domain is GAGVSQSPSNKVTEKGKDVELRCDPISGHTALYWYRQSLGQGLEFLIYFQGNSAPDKSGLPSDRFSAERTGGSVSTLTIQRTQQEDSAVYLCASTTMGNEQFFGPGTRLTVL.